The clone carrying this T cell receptor (beta chain) was counted between two and nine times. Its specificity is not known. Expressed TCRB transcripts were sequenced because the isolated RNA had all been reverse transcribed beforehand. Libraries were prepared by immunoSEQ multiplex PCR; TCRdb keeps only in-frame clonotypes and omits some of them. The sample shows about 360,000 clones, 10% to 15% of them seen only once. This specimen belongs to a study of beta chain features in type 1 diabetes. General study findings and limits: Among patients, naive, central memory and Treg TCRB repertoires appeared more similar than among healthy donors. Fewer insertions but more deletions were seen at VDJ junctions in type 1 diabetes patients. PCR might favor shorter templates, equally in patients and controls.

The germline gives CDR1 SEHNR, CDR2 FQNEAQ (reference sequence). V was shortened by 2 bases and J by 4 bases, with 8 bases between the two germline ends. The CDR3 contains 14 residues. The chain carries TRBV7-9 and TRBJ1-4, with D possibly matching TRBD1 (5 bases). The TCR comes from a man between 18 and 35 years old in good health. The material sequenced was naive CD4+ T cells from blood. CDR3 DNA: TGTGCCAGCAGCTTAAGACAGCTTAATGAAAAACTGTTTTTT. Translation: CASSLRQLNEKLFF.